Presented here are 25 T cell receptor beta chains from one specimen sequenced in a study of CD8+ T cells in alopecia areata. Obtained from alopecia areata patients were lesional scalp punch biopsies along with peripheral blood. In each case, RNA was isolated and then reverse transcribed into cDNA as the sequencing template. Generated by immunoSEQ multiplex PCR, the TCRdb table keeps only in-frame clones and is missing some. The sample includes 7,000 to 9,500 clones, 55% of them seen just once. Sample: skin, taken at week 0. The receptors were gathered from a human donor with alopecia areata.

Here the CDR3 reads CASNQEGRVTGELFF. Here the CDR3 DNA reads TGTGCCAGCAACCAAGAGGGCAGGGTTACCGGGGAGCTGTTTTTT. The chain joins TRBV6-6 to TRBJ2-2; D assignment may be TRBD1 or TRBD2 (5 bases each). CDR3 length: 15 residues. V lost 7 bases and J 5 bases, leaving 17 bases between the germline ends. Germline V lookup: CDR1 MNHNY, CDR2 SVGAGI (reference sequence).

This chain uses TRBV14 with TRBJ2-1, with 11 bases that match TRBD2. V lost 4 bases to trimming and J lost 3 bases; unmatched junction nucleotides: 8. Germline lookup yields CDR1 SGHDN and CDR2 FVKESK. The CDR3 sequence is 17 residues long. The CDR3 reads CASSPLLAGDGYNEQFF. The CDR3 DNA reads as TGTGCCAGCAGCCCCCTACTAGCGGGAGATGGCTACAATGAGCAGTTCTTC.

There are a few counts of this clone. CDR3 sequence: CASSTLWAESSYEQYF. Written as DNA, the CDR3 is TGTGCCAGCAGCACCCTTTGGGCAGAGAGTTCCTACGAGCAGTACTTC. This sequence joins TRBV7-9 and TRBJ2-7, with D unclear. CDR1 and CDR2 from the germline V gene are SEHNR and FQNEAQ (reference sequence). CDR3 length: 16 residues. V was clipped by 5 bases and J by 1 base, with 18 bases between them.

V and J are TRBV7-9 and TRBJ2-3, with D perhaps TRBD2 (5 bases). The V end was cut by 1 base, the J end by 10 bases, with 24 bases between. The germline V gene has CDR1 SEHNR and CDR2 FQNEAQ (reference sequence). The length of the CDR3 is 17 residues. CDR3 in amino acids: CASSLDSDRRGLVAQYF. The CDR3 DNA reads TGTGCCAGCAGCTTAGATTCGGACCGCCGAGGGCTCGTCGCGCAGTATTTT.

The sample holds a few counts of this clone. The rearrangement links TRBV28 to TRBJ2-2, with TRBD2 matching 15 bases. This CDR3 spans 16 amino acids. Germline V gene sequence: CDR1 MDHEN, CDR2 SYDVKM. Trimming at V came to 6 bases and at J to 5 bases, leaving 4 bases not matched to a gene. Written as DNA, the CDR3 is TGTGCCAGCAGCTCCGGACTAGCGGGAGGGACCGGGGAGCTGTTTTTT. Its protein product is CASSSGLAGGTGELFF.

In regard to this clone: This specimen includes other DNA sequences encoding the same CDR3. The V and J genes are TRBV29-1 and TRBJ2-7; 7 nucleotides match TRBD2. V gave up 7 bases and J gave up 4 bases; unmatched junction bases: 10. Germline V gene sequence: CDR1 SQVTM, CDR2 ANQGSEA. The CDR3 has 13 residues. The CDR3 sequence is CSAGGGGEYEQYF. CDR3 DNA sequence: TGCAGCGCGGGGGGTGGGGGAGAATACGAGCAGTACTTC.

This chain joins TRBV6-5 and TRBJ2-5, with unresolved D. V dropped 2 bases and J dropped 5 bases, with 9 bases sitting between them. The CDR3 runs to 13 residues. Germline V gene sequence: CDR1 MNHEY, CDR2 SVGAGI. Here the CDR3 DNA reads TGTGCCAGCAGTTACAGTTGGTTGGAGACCCAGTACTTC. Translating gives CASSYSWLETQYF.

This chain connects TRBV7-9 to TRBJ1-3; D is undetermined. Germline V gives CDR1 SEHNR, CDR2 FQNEAQ (reference sequence). V lost 7 bases and J lost 5, with 9 bases in between. CDR3 length equals 12 residues. The CDR3 sequence: CASTMGRNTIYF. In nucleotides, the CDR3 is TGTGCCAGCACCATGGGGAGAAACACCATATATTTT. The variable domain in full, with the rest retrieved from reference TRBV7-9 and TRBJ1-3, is DTGVSQNPRHKITKRGQNVTFRCDPISEHNRLYWYRQTLGQGPEFLTYFQNEAQLEKSRLLSDRFSAERPKGSFSTLEIQRTEQGDSAMYLCASTMGRNTIYFGEGSWLTVV.

For the CDR3, the DNA is TGTGCCAGCAGCTTAGCGCTCACCGGGGAGCTGTTTTTT. Amino acids: CASSLALTGELFF. The chain combines TRBV7-9 with TRBJ2-2; D is unresolved. The CDR3 runs 13 residues. Germline assignment: CDR1 SEHNR and CDR2 FQNEAQ (reference sequence). Trimming shortened V by 0 bases and J by 4 bases, and 3 bases separated the two germline ends. Full variable domain (remainder filled in from reference TRBV7-9 and TRBJ2-2): DTGVSQNPRHKITKRGQNVTFRCDPISEHNRLYWYRQTLGQGPEFLTYFQNEAQLEKSRLLSDRFSAERPKGSFSTLEIQRTEQGDSAMYLCASSLALTGELFFGEGSRLTVL.

The V gene is TRBV18, the J gene TRBJ2-2; D is perhaps TRBD2 (6 bases). Germline V gene sequence: CDR1 KGHSH, CDR2 LQKENI. Trimming removed 4 bases from V and 4 bases from J, with 13 bases in between. There are 15 residues in the CDR3. The CDR3 protein is CASSLGGRSTGELFF. The DNA of the CDR3 is TGTGCCAGCTCACTCGGAGGGAGAAGCACCGGGGAGCTGTTTTTT.

This chain connects TRBV7-1 to TRBJ1-2, with 7 nucleotides matching TRBD1. TRBV7-1 is treated as an ORF (open reading frame) with a function not yet certain. This CDR3 region has 16 residues. With V trimmed by 3 bases and J by 8 bases, 15 bases remained unmatched. The CDR3 here is CASSSGRDSFYGGYTF. CDR3 in DNA: TGTGCCAGCAGCTCGGGCCGGGACAGCTTTTATGGAGGCTACACCTTC.

The J gene is TRBJ1-1, the V gene TRBV30, with TRBD1 as a possible D gene (5 bases). The CDR3 consists of 14 residues. CDR1 and CDR2 from the germline V gene are GTSNPN and SVGIG (reference sequence). V was clipped by 0 bases and J by 4 bases, with 12 bases between them. The DNA of the CDR3 is TGTGCCTGGAGTGTAGGTCAGGGCTCCACTGAAGCTTTCTTT. Translation gives CAWSVGQGSTEAFF. Filled out from reference TRBV30 and TRBJ1-1, the complete variable domain reads SQTIHQWPATLVQPVGSPLSLECTVEGTSNPNLYWYRQAAGRGLQLLFYSVGIGQISSEVPQNLSASRPQDRQFILSSKKLLLSDSGFYLCAWSVGQGSTEAFFGQGTRLTVV.

A few counts support this clone. The chain uses TRBV29-1 and TRBJ2-7; 9 positions match TRBD1. The CDR3 spans 13 residues. V lost 7 bases and J lost 6; bases outside the gene matches: 10. Per germline, CDR1 SQVTM and CDR2 ANQGSEA. CDR3 sequence (DNA): TGCAGCGCACAATCGGGACAGGGCCCCGAGCAGTACTTC. It is translated as CSAQSGQGPEQYF.

V usage is TRBV28 and J usage is TRBJ1-2; possibly TRBD1 for D (6 bases). Germline V gene sequence: CDR1 MDHEN, CDR2 SYDVKM. The V end lost 3 bases, the J end lost 2 bases, and 13 bases lay between the germline ends. This CDR3 has 15 residues. The CDR3 DNA sequence: TGTGCCAGCAGTTTTTTAGGGGGTGCGAACTATGGCTACACCTTC. As protein: CASSFLGGANYGYTF.

Comment on this clone: This sample includes further DNA sequences coding for the same CDR3. The chain couples TRBV5-1 to TRBJ2-3; D possibly corresponds to TRBD1 (5 bases). Germline V gene lookup returns CDR1 SGHRS and CDR2 YFSETQ. The V and J ends lost 4 bases and 0 bases respectively, with 12 bases between them. This CDR3 has 15 amino acids. CDR3: CASSPEGVSTDTQYF. The CDR3 coding sequence is TGCGCCAGCAGCCCCGAAGGGGTTAGCACAGATACGCAGTATTTT.

The chain couples TRBV1 to TRBJ1-5; the D call of TRBD1 is as the table states it, not checked on the DNA. TRBV1 is a pseudogene. CDR3 length: 18 residues. CDR3 DNA sequence: TGCACCAGCAGCCAAGATCCGGACAGGGAGGGCAGCAATCAGCCCCAGCATTTT. Translation gives CTSSQDPDREGSNQPQHF.

The rearrangement joins TRBV4-2 to TRBJ2-7; D may be TRBD2 (6 bases). The CDR3 covers 14 residues. Germline-derived CDR1 and CDR2 are LGHNA and YNFKEQ. The V end was cut by 1 base, the J end by 6 bases, with 13 bases between. CDR3 sequence (DNA): TGTGCCAGCAGCCAAGGGCAGGGAGGCCGCGAGCAGTACTTC. Amino acids: CASSQGQGGREQYF.

The J gene is TRBJ2-5, the V gene TRBV28; D is tentatively TRBD1 or TRBD2 (5 bases each). The CDR3 loop spans 14 amino acids. Deletions cut 5 bases from V and 7 bases from J, with 17 bases between. The germline gives CDR1 MDHEN, CDR2 SYDVKM. In DNA form, the CDR3 reads TGTGCCAGCAGTGGGGCGGGCCGTAGCAGGACCCAGTACTTC. This sequence encodes CASSGAGRSRTQYF.

V gene TRBV29-1 combines with J gene TRBJ2-2; D is unresolved. This CDR3 region has 13 residues. The V gene lost 7 bases and the J gene lost 3 bases, with 12 bases spanning the gap. Germline assignment: CDR1 SQVTM and CDR2 ANQGSEA. The chain's CDR3 is CSAGSADTGELFF. The DNA of the CDR3 is TGCAGCGCTGGGTCCGCGGACACCGGGGAGCTGTTTTTT.

This clone was recorded a few times. This sequence joins TRBV4-3 and TRBJ2-1, with no clear D. This CDR3 region has 14 residues. Trimming left V 0 bases short and J 12 bases short, with 15 bases between. Germline-derived CDR1 and CDR2 are LGHNA and YSLEER. CDR3 region: CASSQDGGLHRQFF. The CDR3 DNA reads TGCGCCAGCAGCCAAGACGGCGGCCTACATAGGCAGTTCTTC.

This clone was found once. This chain links TRBV6-5 with TRBJ1-1; 8 bases fit TRBD1. This CDR3 region has 12 residues. The germline V gene has CDR1 MNHEY and CDR2 SVGAGI. Trimming at V came to 6 bases and at J to 5 bases, leaving 2 bases not matched to a gene. DNA for the CDR3: TGTGCCAGCAGATACAGGGGGACTGAAGCTTTCTTT. This gives the protein CASRYRGTEAFF.

This chain links TRBV7-8 with TRBJ2-7, with 16 positions matching TRBD2. After removal of 4 bases from V and 7 bases from J, the junction contained 7 bases not matched to a gene. The germline gives CDR1 SGHVS, CDR2 FQNEAQ. The CDR3 is 16 residues long. This CDR3 is CASSSGTSGRAFEQYF. CDR3 DNA: TGTGCCAGCAGCTCGGGGACTAGCGGGAGGGCGTTTGAGCAGTACTTC.

The chain is built from TRBV15 and TRBJ2-5; no clear D gene. This CDR3 region has 17 residues. V lost 7 bases and J lost 1, with 22 bases in between. CDR1 LNHNV and CDR2 YYDKDF come from the germline V gene (reference sequence). Here the CDR3 reads CATTSSDSFRRQETQYF. CDR3 DNA sequence: TGTGCCACCACCTCTTCGGATTCCTTCAGGCGCCAAGAGACCCAGTACTTC. Filled out from reference TRBV15 and TRBJ2-5, the complete variable domain reads DAMVIQNPRYQVTQFGKPVTLSCSQTLNHNVMYWYQQKSSQAPKLLFHYYDKDFNNEADTPDNFQSRRPNTSFCFLDIRSPGLGDTAMYLCATTSSDSFRRQETQYFGPGTRLLVL.

Here the CDR3 reads CASSLERGNRGYTF. The CDR3 DNA follows: TGCGCCAGCAGCTTGGAGAGAGGGAATCGTGGCTACACCTTC. V usage is TRBV5-1 and J usage is TRBJ1-2; unclear D gene. The CDR3 loop spans 14 amino acids. V lost 0 bases, J lost 7 bases, and 13 bases lay in between. CDR1 and CDR2 from the germline V gene are SGHRS and YFSETQ.

This clone has more than one count but fewer than ten. The chain has TRBV5-6 and TRBJ1-6, with D possibly TRBD1 on 5 matching bases. The germline V gene has CDR1 SGHDT and CDR2 YYEEEE. The length of the CDR3 is 16 residues. V shed 4 bases and J shed 6 bases, with 17 bases lying between them. CDR3 nucleotide sequence: TGTGCCAGCAGCCTCCCACCGGGACGGCTTAATTCACCCCTCCACTTT. The encoded protein is CASSLPPGRLNSPLHF.